A selection of T cell receptor beta chains follows, all from one sample in a study of blood T cell repertoires in COVID-19. Some clones are missing from TCRdb's copy, which holds only in-frame ones; the method was immunoSEQ multiplex PCR. This sample has some 62,000 clones, with 80% to 90% found just once. Specimen: PBMCs or T cells enriched from blood (not recorded which). The receptors originated from a woman aged 40 to 50 with acute COVID-19. Each CDR3 is given with its conserved first and last residue. Fields, in order: J gene, clone size, D gene, V gene, CDR3 protein, CDR3 DNA. The D gene is left open where the match is weak. Clone size is stated in some rows and not others, as once, few, many or a class when expanded.

TRBJ2-1,few,TRBD1,TRBV29-1,CSVGRQGDPSNEQFF,TGCAGCGTTGGTAGGCAGGGGGACCCCTCGAATGAGCAGTTCTTC
TRBJ1-6,.,.,TRBV19,CASSSTGGALHF,TGTGCCAGTAGTTCGACAGGAGGTGCCCTCCACTTT
TRBJ1-6,.,.,TRBV10-3,CATKAGASYNSPLHF,TGTGCCACTAAGGCAGGGGCCTCCTATAATTCACCCCTCCACTTT
TRBJ1-3,.,.,TRBV11-2,CASSSEWGRTGNTIYF,TGTGCCAGCAGCTCGGAATGGGGCAGAACTGGAAACACCATATATTTT
TRBJ2-3,few,TRBD2,TRBV9,CASSPGRVTDTQYF,TGTGCCAGCAGTCCAGGGAGGGTCACAGATACGCAGTATTTT
TRBJ1-1,.,.,TRBV13,CASSYLSGFTEAFF,TGTGCCAGCAGCTACCTCTCAGGGTTCACTGAAGCTTTCTTT
TRBJ2-7,.,TRBD2,TRBV12-5,CASGLPLPGLAGDPKRYEQYF,TGTGCTAGTGGTTTGCCCCTACCGGGACTAGCGGGAGACCCAAAACGATACGAGCAGTACTTC
TRBJ2-2,.,.,TRBV25-1,CASSEYEQSLTGELFF,TGTGCCAGCAGTGAATATGAACAGTCCCTAACCGGGGAGCTGTTTTTT
TRBJ2-2,.,TRBD2,TRBV12-3/TRBV12-4,CASSGGAAGELFF,TGTGCCAGTAGCGGGGGGGCCGCCGGGGAGCTGTTTTTT
TRBJ1-3,.,.,TRBV7-6,CASSIGPETTLSGNTIYF,TGTGCCAGCAGCATAGGGCCGGAAACTACCCTCTCTGGAAACACCATATATTTT
TRBJ2-3,.,TRBD2,TRBV5-4,CASSGFGGVVQTSPDTQYF,TGTGCCAGCAGCGGCTTCGGGGGGGTAGTCCAAACTTCCCCAGATACGCAGTATTTT
TRBJ2-2,.,.,TRBV5-1,CASSLGPRGLKDTGELFF,TGCGCCAGCAGCTTGGGACCCAGGGGTTTAAAGGACACCGGGGAGCTGTTTTTT
TRBJ1-1,.,.,TRBV19,CASSIGGSNTEAFF,TGTGCCAGTAGTATTGGAGGGAGTAATACTGAAGCTTTCTTT
TRBJ2-5,.,.,TRBV10-3,CAISGGSQTQYF,TGTGCCATCAGTGGAGGGTCCCAGACCCAGTACTTC
TRBJ2-7,.,.,TRBV7-8,CASTHNYEQYF,TGTGCCAGCACGCACAACTACGAGCAGTACTTC
TRBJ2-7,few,.,TRBV4-1,CASSQDRGTYEQYF,TGCGCCAGCAGCCAAGATAGGGGAACCTACGAGCAGTACTTC
TRBJ2-7,.,TRBD2,TRBV15,CATSRETSGAYEQYF,TGTGCCACCAGCAGAGAAACTAGCGGAGCCTACGAGCAGTACTTC
TRBJ2-2,.,TRBD1,TRBV5-4,CASSPTGVWSGELFF,TGTGCCAGCAGCCCCACAGGGGTTTGGAGCGGGGAGCTGTTTTTT
TRBJ2-7,.,.,TRBV6-6,CASSLFVGLYEQYF,TGTGCCAGCAGTCTCTTCGTGGGGCTCTACGAGCAGTACTTC
TRBJ2-2,.,.,TRBV19,CASSILGSVGNTGELFF,TGTGCCAGTAGTATACTGGGGAGCGTTGGGAACACCGGGGAGCTGTTTTTT
TRBJ1-1,.,.,TRBV4-1,CASSQDQGWHTNTEAFF,TGCGCCAGCAGCCAAGATCAGGGATGGCACACGAACACTGAAGCTTTCTTT
TRBJ1-1,.,TRBD1,TRBV10-2,CASREPGQGNTEAFF,TGCGCCAGCAGGGAACCGGGACAGGGGAACACTGAAGCTTTCTTT
TRBJ2-2,.,TRBD2,TRBV4-1,CASSQDLAGGAGELFF,TGCGCCAGCAGCCAAGACTTAGCGGGGGGCGCCGGGGAGCTGTTTTTT
TRBJ2-1,.,TRBD2,TRBV11-2,CASSPGIAGLNEQFF,TGTGCCAGCAGCCCTGGGATAGCGGGATTGAATGAGCAGTTCTTC
TRBJ2-5,.,.,TRBV29-1,CSASRDSVTQYF,TGCAGCGCTTCACGGGATTCCGTGACCCAGTACTTC
TRBJ2-3,.,.,TRBV6-6,CASRPRLVSTDTQYF,TGTGCCAGCAGACCCCGACTAGTGAGCACAGATACGCAGTATTTT
TRBJ1-5,.,.,TRBV19,CASLPFPGRGQPQHF,TGTGCCAGTCTTCCTTTCCCCGGTAGGGGTCAGCCCCAGCATTTT
TRBJ1-2,.,TRBD1,TRBV29-1,CSAGGGQGAPSYGYTF,TGCAGCGCCGGTGGGGGACAGGGGGCCCCTAGCTATGGCTACACCTTC
TRBJ2-1,.,TRBD2,TRBV12-5,CASGYPRQTITSGGYYNEQFF,TGTGCTAGTGGTTACCCAAGACAGACGATTACTAGCGGGGGGTACTACAATGAGCAGTTCTTC
TRBJ1-2,few,.,TRBV5-4,CASSLPQGLGYTF,TGTGCCAGCAGCTTACCCCAGGGGTTGGGCTACACCTTC
TRBJ2-5,.,TRBD1,TRBV9,CASSVAGGTQYF,TGTGCCAGCAGCGTAGCAGGGGGGACCCAGTACTTC
TRBJ1-1,.,TRBD1,TRBV29-1,CSVGFIRDRPMNTEAFF,TGCAGCGTTGGGTTTATCCGGGACAGGCCAATGAACACTGAAGCTTTCTTT
TRBJ2-3,.,.,TRBV19,CAAMSETDTQYF,TGTGCCGCTATGTCGGAGACTGATACGCAGTATTTT
TRBJ2-1,.,TRBD2,TRBV28,CASSDSGGASYNEQFF,TGTGCCAGCAGCGATAGCGGGGGGGCCTCCTACAATGAGCAGTTCTTC
TRBJ1-6,.,.,TRBV19,CASSYGTPNSPLHF,TGTGCCAGTAGTTACGGGACACCAAATTCACCCCTCCACTTT
TRBJ2-7,few,.,TRBV10-3,CAISDSAGYSDYEQYF,TGTGCCATCAGTGATTCAGCAGGGTATTCGGACTACGAGCAGTACTTC
TRBJ2-5,.,.,TRBV6-5,CASSYRPQVLGETQYF,TGTGCCAGCAGTTACCGCCCACAGGTACTGGGGGAGACCCAGTACTTC
TRBJ1-5,.,.,TRBV28,CASSFGGGRSNQPQHF,TGTGCCAGCAGTTTCGGGGGAGGGAGAAGCAATCAGCCCCAGCATTTT
TRBJ2-3,few,.,TRBV12-3/TRBV12-4,CASSFGGDTQYF,TGTGCCAGCAGTTTTGGAGGAGATACGCAGTATTTT
TRBJ2-1,few,TRBD1,TRBV27,CASLPRAGGKPYDSSYNEQFF,TGTGCCAGCCTTCCCAGAGCAGGGGGCAAGCCCTATGATAGCTCCTACAATGAGCAGTTCTTC
TRBJ1-2,.,.,TRBV19,CASSILQGGYTF,TGTGCCAGTAGTATCTTACAGGGTGGCTACACCTTC
TRBJ2-2,.,.,TRBV19,CASWGLVNTGELFF,TGTGCCAGCTGGGGACTCGTTAACACCGGGGAGCTGTTTTTT
TRBJ1-1,once,.,TRBV12-3/TRBV12-4,CASSLGQNTEAFF,TGTGCCAGCAGTTTAGGACAGAACACTGAAGCTTTCTTT
TRBJ2-7,.,.,TRBV28,CASSFTGWDEQYF,TGTGCCAGCAGTTTTACAGGGTGGGACGAGCAGTACTTC
TRBJ2-2,.,.,TRBV19,CASTPPNKLNTGELFF,TGTGCCAGTACCCCACCGAACAAACTAAACACCGGGGAGCTGTTTTTT
TRBJ2-3,few,TRBD2,TRBV19,CASKTGLAHSTDTQYF,TGTGCCAGTAAAACGGGACTAGCACACAGCACAGATACGCAGTATTTT
TRBJ2-1,many,TRBD2,TRBV6-1,CASSEGTSGIVDNEQFF,TGTGCCAGCAGTGAGGGGACTAGCGGGATTGTCGACAATGAGCAGTTCTTC
TRBJ1-2,.,.,TRBV7-2,CASSLSRMTNYGYTF,TGTGCCAGCAGCTTATCGAGAATGACAAACTATGGCTACACCTTC
TRBJ1-2,.,.,TRBV9,CASSLRPGADSMSGYTF,TGTGCCAGCAGCCTAAGACCGGGAGCGGATTCCATGAGTGGCTACACCTTC